This TCR beta chain was captured by sequencing in a study of Ad26.COV2.S vaccination and SARS-CoV-2 variants. Study information: Doses of Ad26.COV2.S were injected into muscle once or twice, 56 days apart. Study observations and caveats: Measurement of non-spike TCR breadth gave similar results in vaccine and placebo recipients. Analytic work on TCR breadth and depth might have understated the full extent of total T cell responses.

A remark on this clone: Antigen: not known.

Documented treatment: some 20 received Ad26.COV2.S at low or high dose, single or two shots; several received placebo; per-sample allocation not given. Sample collection was performed on day 63 after the first vaccine or placebo injection. Adults aged 18-55 years in Boston included the donor. Data came from immunoSEQ multiplex PCR; TCRdb stores just in-frame clones and leaves some out. The data show some 480,000 clones, with approximately 90% seen just once and 9.5% to 15% held by the top ten. This CDR3 spans 18 amino acids. Trimming took 2 bases from V and 6 from J; bases not matched to a gene: 14. Germline V CDR1 and CDR2: SGHTA, FQGTGA.

Sequenced material: peripheral blood, taken in a trial of Ad26.COV2.S vaccine versus placebo. This TCR came from a person between 18 and 65 years old who received the Ad26.COV2.S COVID-19 vaccine or a placebo. The V gene is TRBV7-3, the J gene TRBJ2-2, with 8 bases fitting TRBD2. This CDR3 reads CASSLVGLGAGVPGELFF. CDR3 DNA: TGTGCCAGCAGCTTAGTCGGGCTGGGAGCGGGAGTACCCGGGGAGCTGTTTTTT.